A single sample gave rise to the 12 T cell receptor beta chains below, sequenced in a study of CD8+CD57+ T cells in acquired aplastic anemia. Both TCR beta VDJ combination and CDR3 sequence profiling were carried out. Genomic DNA was the template for this profiling. From the reads, TCRdb called clonotypes with MiXCR, one entry per CDR3 protein. The sample includes about 220,000 distinct CDR3 sequences, 34% seen only once; the top ten take approximately 1.2%. The specimen was sorted CD4+, CD8+, or CD8+CD57+ T cells (not recorded which) from PBMCs. These receptors were taken from a human donor in good health, serving as a control.

There are many counts of this clonotype. The chain carries TRBV10-3 and TRBJ2-7, with 7 bases matching TRBD2. In germline, CDR1 is ENHRY, CDR2 SYGVKD. The V gene end was trimmed by 6 bases and the J gene end by 7 bases; junction bases not matched to a gene: 12. The CDR3 covers 14 residues. The chain's CDR3 is CAIREAGLGGEQYF. The DNA of the CDR3 is TGTGCCATCAGGGAAGCTGGACTAGGAGGGGAGCAGTACTTC.

The rearrangement links TRBV2 to TRBJ1-6; a weak D match, TRBD1 (6 bases). Trimming removed 4 bases at V and 7 bases at J, with 8 bases between. The germline CDR1 and CDR2 sequences are SNHLY and FYNNEI. The CDR3 extends over 13 amino acids. CDR3 amino acids: CASSGDINSPLHF. The CDR3 region has the DNA TGTGCCAGCAGTGGGGACATCAATTCACCCCTCCACTTT. Filled out from reference TRBV2 and TRBJ1-6, the complete variable domain reads EPEVTQTPSHQVTQMGQEVILRCVPISNHLYFYWYRQILGQKVEFLVSFYNNEISEKSEIFDDQFSVERPDGSNFTLKIRSTKLEDSAMYFCASSGDINSPLHFGNGTRLTVT.

V and J are TRBV19 and TRBJ2-5; tentatively, D is TRBD2 (5 bases). Trimming shortened V by 5 bases and J by 1 base, and 20 bases separated the two germline ends. The CDR3 runs 17 residues. Germline V gives CDR1 LNHDA, CDR2 SQIVND (reference sequence). DNA of the CDR3: TGTGCCAGTAGTTTGTCAGCGAGGAGGCCGACCCAAGAGACCCAGTACTTC. Translated, it gives CASSLSARRPTQETQYF.

This chain uses TRBV18 with TRBJ1-4; D possibly corresponds to TRBD1 (5 bases). This CDR3 has 14 amino acids. Germline V gives CDR1 KGHSH, CDR2 LQKENI. The ends were cut back, 3 bases at V and 5 bases at J, with 10 bases in the middle. CDR3 region: CASSPAGKNEKLFF. DNA for the CDR3: TGTGCCAGCTCACCGGCAGGGAAGAATGAAAAACTGTTTTTT.

The chain employs TRBV12-3 or TRBV12-4 and TRBJ2-1; D may be TRBD2 (5 bases). CDR3 length equals 15 residues. V was trimmed by 5 bases and J by 6 bases, leaving 17 bases between them. The CDR3 region has the DNA TGTGCCAGCAGTGATTTGCTTAGTGGAGGCAATGAGCAGTTCTTC. Amino acid sequence: CASSDLLSGGNEQFF.

The rearrangement links TRBV20-1 to TRBJ1-6; 7 bases map to TRBD1. CDR1 is DFQATT, CDR2 SNEGSKA, per germline (reference sequence). With V trimmed by 2 bases and J by 8 bases, 21 bases remained unmatched. The CDR3 has 19 residues. The CDR3 protein is CSARSTGTVGWGMDSPLHF. For the CDR3, the DNA is TGCAGTGCTAGATCAACCGGGACAGTGGGGTGGGGGATGGATTCACCCCTCCACTTT.

This clonotype occurred a few times. The gene calls are TRBV15 and TRBJ1-1; D ambiguous. V was clipped by 3 bases and J by 5 bases, with 13 bases between them. The CDR3 runs 14 residues. CDR1 and CDR2 from the germline V gene are LNHNV and YYDKDF (reference sequence). In DNA form, the CDR3 reads TGTGCCACCAGCAGGGAGGAGGGTCGGACTGAAGCTTTCTTT. This gives the protein CATSREEGRTEAFF.

This chain connects TRBV24-1 to TRBJ2-5; 10 bases align to TRBD2. The germline CDR1 and CDR2 sequences are KGHDR and SFDVKD. J gave up 5 bases and V 9 bases, and 14 bases lay outside the gene matches. The CDR3 is 16 residues long. The CDR3 sequence: CATRPPFPSGGETQYF. CDR3 bases: TGTGCCACCCGACCTCCCTTCCCTAGCGGGGGTGAGACCCAGTACTTC.

The chain uses TRBV6-7 and TRBJ1-2; no clear D gene. TRBV6-7 is identified as an open reading frame with a role that is uncertain. Trimming took 2 bases from V and 4 from J, leaving 5 bases between them. This CDR3 comprises 12 residues. The CDR3 DNA sequence: TGTGCCAGCAGTTACCTTGGCTATGGCTACACCTTC. It codes for CASSYLGYGYTF.

This clonotype has a handful of counts. J is TRBJ2-1 and V is TRBV2; 9 bases fit TRBD1. V was pared by 7 bases and J by 9 bases, with 10 bases of the junction left unmatched. The germline CDR1 and CDR2 sequences are SNHLY and FYNNEI. The CDR3 spans 14 residues. Here the CDR3 reads CASTTRDRVGEQFF. For the CDR3, the DNA is TGTGCCAGCACTACCCGGGACAGGGTCGGTGAGCAGTTCTTC.

This clonotype was counted at least ten times. V gene TRBV29-1 combines with J gene TRBJ2-5; D call uncertain. This CDR3 has 13 amino acids. V was clipped by 4 bases and J by 5 bases, with 14 bases between them. The germline V gene has CDR1 SQVTM and CDR2 ANQGSEA. The CDR3 DNA reads TGCAGCGTTGGGACGGAAATCGGCGAGACCCAGTACTTC. It yields the protein CSVGTEIGETQYF. Full variable domain (rest looked up from reference TRBV29-1 and TRBJ2-5): SAVISQKPSRDICQRGTSLTIQCQVDSQVTMMFWYRQQPGQSLTLIATANQGSEATYESGFVIDKFPISRPNLTFSTLTVSNMSPEDSSIYLCSVGTEIGETQYFGPGTRLLVL.

There are many counts of this clonotype. The chain couples TRBV20-1 to TRBJ2-5; TRBD1 matches at 9 bases. The V segment lost 3 bases and the J segment 4 bases; nucleotides outside the gene matches: 6. Germline V lookup: CDR1 DFQATT, CDR2 SNEGSKA (reference sequence). The CDR3 is 14 residues long. CDR3: CSASRGQGTETQYF. CDR3 DNA: TGCAGTGCTAGTAGGGGACAGGGAACAGAGACCCAGTACTTC.